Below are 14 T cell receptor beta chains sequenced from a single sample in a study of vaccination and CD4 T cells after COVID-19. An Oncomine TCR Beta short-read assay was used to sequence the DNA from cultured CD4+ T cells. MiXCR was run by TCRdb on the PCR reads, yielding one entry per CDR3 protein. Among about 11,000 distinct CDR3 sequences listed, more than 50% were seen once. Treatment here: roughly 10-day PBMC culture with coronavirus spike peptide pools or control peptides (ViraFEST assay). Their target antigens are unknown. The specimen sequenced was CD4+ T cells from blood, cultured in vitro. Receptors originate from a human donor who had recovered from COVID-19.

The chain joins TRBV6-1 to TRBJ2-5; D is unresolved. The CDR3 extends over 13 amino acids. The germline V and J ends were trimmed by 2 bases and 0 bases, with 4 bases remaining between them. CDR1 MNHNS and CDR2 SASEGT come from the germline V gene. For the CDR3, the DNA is TGTGCCAGCAGTGAATTGGACCAAGAGACCCAGTACTTC. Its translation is CASSELDQETQYF.

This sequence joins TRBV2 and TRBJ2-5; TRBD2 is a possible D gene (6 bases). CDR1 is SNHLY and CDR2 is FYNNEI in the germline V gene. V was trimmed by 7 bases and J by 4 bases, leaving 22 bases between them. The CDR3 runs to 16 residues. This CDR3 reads CASNLREVGFSETQYF. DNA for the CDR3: TGTGCCAGCAATCTTAGGGAGGTGGGGTTTTCAGAGACCCAGTACTTC.

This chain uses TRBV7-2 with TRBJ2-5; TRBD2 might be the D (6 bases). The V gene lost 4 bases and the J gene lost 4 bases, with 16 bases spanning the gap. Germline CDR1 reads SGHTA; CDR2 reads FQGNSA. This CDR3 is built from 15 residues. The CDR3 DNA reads TGTGCCAGCAGCTCCACGGGGGTCCTCCCAGAGACCCAGTACTTC. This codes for CASSSTGVLPETQYF.

The CDR3 DNA reads as TGTGCCAGCAGGCGGGACAGCCTCCAAGAGACCCAGTACTTC. Translated: CASRRDSLQETQYF. The chain combines TRBV6-1 with TRBJ2-5; D is possibly TRBD1 (7 bases). Germline-derived CDR1 and CDR2 are MNHNS and SASEGT. Trimming removed 6 bases from V and 1 base from J, with 12 bases in between. The length of the CDR3 is 14 residues.

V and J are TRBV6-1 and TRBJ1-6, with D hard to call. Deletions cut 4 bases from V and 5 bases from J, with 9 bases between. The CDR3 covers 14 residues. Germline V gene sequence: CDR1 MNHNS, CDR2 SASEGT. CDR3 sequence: CASSVYSHNSPLHF. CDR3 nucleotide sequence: TGTGCCAGCAGTGTATACAGCCATAATTCACCCCTCCACTTT.

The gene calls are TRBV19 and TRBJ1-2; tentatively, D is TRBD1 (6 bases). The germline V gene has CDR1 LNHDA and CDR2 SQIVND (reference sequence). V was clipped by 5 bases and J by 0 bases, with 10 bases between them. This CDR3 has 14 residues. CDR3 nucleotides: TGTGCCAGTAGTCGGAGGACAGCTAACTATGGCTACACCTTC. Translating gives CASSRRTANYGYTF.

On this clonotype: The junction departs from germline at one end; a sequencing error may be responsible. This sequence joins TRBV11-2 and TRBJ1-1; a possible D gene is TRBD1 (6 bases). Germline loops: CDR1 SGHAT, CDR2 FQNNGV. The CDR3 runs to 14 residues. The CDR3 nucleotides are TGTGCCAACAGCTTAGAGGCAGGGGTTCATGAAGCTTTCTTT. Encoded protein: CANSLEAGVHEAFF. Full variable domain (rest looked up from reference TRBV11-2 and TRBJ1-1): EAGVAQSPRYKIIEKRQSVAFWCNPISGHATLYWYQQILGQGPKLLIQFQNNGVVDDSQLPKDRFSAERLKGVDSTLKIQPAKLEDSAVYLCANSLEAGVHEAFFGQGTRLTVV.

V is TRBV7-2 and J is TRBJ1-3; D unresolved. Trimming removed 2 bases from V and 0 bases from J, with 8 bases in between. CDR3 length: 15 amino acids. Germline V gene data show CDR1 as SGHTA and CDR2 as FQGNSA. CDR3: CASSLTGDSGNTIYF. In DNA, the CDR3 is TGTGCCAGCAGCTTAACCGGAGACTCTGGAAACACCATATATTTT.

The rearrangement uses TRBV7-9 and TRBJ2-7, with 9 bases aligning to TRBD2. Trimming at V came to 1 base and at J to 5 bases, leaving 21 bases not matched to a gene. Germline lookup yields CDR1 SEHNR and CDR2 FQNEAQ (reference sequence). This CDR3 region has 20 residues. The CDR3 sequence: CASSLVYLGTSIGGSDEQYF. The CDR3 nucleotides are TGTGCCAGCAGCTTAGTATATTTGGGGACTAGCATTGGGGGATCGGACGAGCAGTACTTC. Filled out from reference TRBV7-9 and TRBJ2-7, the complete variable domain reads DTGVSQNPRHKITKRGQNVTFRCDPISEHNRLYWYRQTLGQGPEFLTYFQNEAQLEKSRLLSDRFSAERPKGSFSTLEIQRTEQGDSAMYLCASSLVYLGTSIGGSDEQYFGPGTRLTVT.

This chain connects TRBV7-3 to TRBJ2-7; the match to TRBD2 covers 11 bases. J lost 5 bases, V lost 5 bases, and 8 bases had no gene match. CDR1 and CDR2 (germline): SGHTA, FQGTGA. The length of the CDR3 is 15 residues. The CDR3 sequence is CASSPRTSGLDEQYF. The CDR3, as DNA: TGTGCCAGCAGCCCCAGGACTAGCGGGTTAGACGAGCAGTACTTC. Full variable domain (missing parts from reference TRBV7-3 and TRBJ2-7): GAGVSQTPSNKVTEKGKYVELRCDPISGHTALYWYRQSLGQGPEFLIYFQGTGAADDSGLPNDRFFAVRPEGSVSTLKIQRTERGDSAVYLCASSPRTSGLDEQYFGPGTRLTVT.

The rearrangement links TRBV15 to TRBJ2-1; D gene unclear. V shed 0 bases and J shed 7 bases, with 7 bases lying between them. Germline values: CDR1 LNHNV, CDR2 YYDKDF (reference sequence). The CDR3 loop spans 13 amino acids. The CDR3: CATSRDGRNEQFF. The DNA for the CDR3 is TGTGCCACCAGCAGAGATGGGCGGAATGAGCAGTTCTTC.

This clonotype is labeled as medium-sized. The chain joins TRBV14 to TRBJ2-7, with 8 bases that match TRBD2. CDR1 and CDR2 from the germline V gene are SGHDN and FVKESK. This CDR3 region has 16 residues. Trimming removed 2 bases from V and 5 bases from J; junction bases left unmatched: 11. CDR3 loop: CASSQSTGLVRHEQYF. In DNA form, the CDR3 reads TGTGCCAGCAGCCAATCTACGGGACTAGTAAGGCACGAGCAGTACTTC.

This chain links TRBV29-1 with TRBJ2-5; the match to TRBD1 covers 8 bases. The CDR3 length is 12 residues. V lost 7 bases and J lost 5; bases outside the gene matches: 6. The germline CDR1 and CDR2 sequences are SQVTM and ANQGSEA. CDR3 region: CSERQGSETQYF. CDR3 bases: TGCAGCGAAAGACAGGGGTCCGAGACCCAGTACTTC. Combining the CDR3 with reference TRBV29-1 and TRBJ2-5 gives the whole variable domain SAVISQKPSRDICQRGTSLTIQCQVDSQVTMMFWYRQQPGQSLTLIATANQGSEATYESGFVIDKFPISRPNLTFSTLTVSNMSPEDSSIYLCSERQGSETQYFGPGTRLLVL.

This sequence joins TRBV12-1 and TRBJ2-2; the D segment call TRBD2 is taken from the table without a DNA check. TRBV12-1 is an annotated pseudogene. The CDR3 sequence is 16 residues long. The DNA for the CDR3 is TGTGCCAGCAGCTTTCCTAGCGGGAGGGGCACCGGGGAGCTGTTTTTT. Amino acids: CASSFPSGRGTGELFF.